Shown below are 10 T cell receptor beta chains from a single sample sequenced in a study of high-grade serous ovarian cancer treatment subgroups. The tumor samples were collected prior to definitive surgery or chemotherapy. The data were produced by immunoSEQ multiplex PCR, yet TCRdb's version contains in-frame clones alone and is incomplete. The top ten clones hold almost 6.5% of a sample with roughly 18,000 clones, roughly 75% of them seen once. Sample: tumor tissue. The receptor source for this set is a human donor with high-grade serous ovarian cancer.

The rearrangement links TRBV27 to TRBJ2-2, with D maybe TRBD2 (5 bases). Trimming took 10 bases from V and 4 from J, leaving 22 bases between them. CDR3 length equals 16 residues. Germline V gene data show CDR1 as MNHEY and CDR2 as SMNVEV (reference sequence). This CDR3 reads CATSLRWERVTGELFF. The DNA for the CDR3 is TGTGCCACCTCCTTACGGTGGGAGCGCGTCACCGGGGAGCTGTTTTTT.

The chain combines TRBV6-5 with TRBJ1-5, with 7 bases aligning to TRBD1. With 6 bases clipped from V and 3 bases from J, the junction kept 5 bases outside the gene matches. The CDR3 is 14 amino acids. Germline V gene data show CDR1 as MNHEY and CDR2 as SVGAGI. The CDR3: CASRADRYNQPQHF. The CDR3, as DNA: TGTGCCAGCAGGGCGGACAGGTACAATCAGCCCCAGCATTTT.

V and J are TRBV7-2 and TRBJ2-5, with 14 bases lining up with TRBD2. V shed 3 bases, J shed 1 base, and the junction held 7 bases outside the gene matches. Germline CDR1 reads SGHTA; CDR2 reads FQGNSA. This CDR3 region has 18 residues. CDR3 region: CASSLGTSGGQLQETQYF. DNA for the CDR3: TGTGCCAGCAGCTTGGGGACTAGCGGGGGTCAACTCCAAGAGACCCAGTACTTC.

The J gene is TRBJ2-7, the V gene TRBV5-1; D uncertain. The CDR3 has 15 residues. From germline, CDR1 is SGHRS and CDR2 YFSETQ. Trimming took off 4 bases at V and 9 bases at J, with 23 bases between the two ends. CDR3 DNA sequence: TGCGCCAGCAGCCCCTCAGTTCCCCCTGAGTTCGGGCAGTACTTC. Protein: CASSPSVPPEFGQYF.

This chain connects TRBV7-2 to TRBJ2-3, with D tentatively TRBD2 (7 bases). Trimming pared 7 bases from V and 0 bases from J, leaving 11 bases between. This CDR3 has 14 amino acids. Germline V gene sequence: CDR1 SGHTA, CDR2 FQGNSA. In DNA form, the CDR3 reads TGTGCCAGCAAACGGGGGGCAAGCACAGATACGCAGTATTTT. Residues: CASKRGASTDTQYF.

This clone has more than one count but fewer than ten. This sequence joins TRBV15 and TRBJ1-5, with unresolved D. Per the germline V gene, CDR1 is LNHNV and CDR2 is YYDKDF (reference sequence). V lost 1 base and J lost 6, with 4 bases in between. The length of the CDR3 is 12 residues. In DNA, the CDR3 is TGTGCCACCAGCAGAGGCGGTCAGCCCCAGCATTTT. It specifies CATSRGGQPQHF.

This clone was observed a few times. The chain employs TRBV15 and TRBJ1-2; D is undetermined. Germline values: CDR1 LNHNV, CDR2 YYDKDF (reference sequence). The CDR3 runs to 13 residues. V shed 0 bases and J shed 4 bases, with 6 bases lying between them. The CDR3 DNA is TGTGCCACCAGCAGAGATCGATCCTATGGCTACACCTTC. It encodes CATSRDRSYGYTF. Variable domain in full (rest from reference TRBV15 and TRBJ1-2): DAMVIQNPRYQVTQFGKPVTLSCSQTLNHNVMYWYQQKSSQAPKLLFHYYDKDFNNEADTPDNFQSRRPNTSFCFLDIRSPGLGDTAMYLCATSRDRSYGYTFGSGTRLTVV.

This clone was seen a few times. The genes are TRBV19 and TRBJ2-7; perhaps TRBD1 as D (6 bases). V lost 1 base, J lost 7 bases, and 11 bases lay in between. Germline V CDR1 and CDR2: LNHDA, SQIVND (reference sequence). This CDR3 region has 13 residues. CDR3 DNA sequence: TGTGCCAGTAGTATAGGAGGAACAGGGGAGCAGTACTTC. As protein: CASSIGGTGEQYF.

The chain is built from TRBV6-6 and TRBJ2-3, with TRBD1 identical over 9 bases. The CDR3 sequence is 15 residues long. Germline CDR1 MNHNY, CDR2 SVGAGI (reference sequence). Unmatched junction bases numbered 5, after V lost 5 bases and J lost 2 bases. The chain's CDR3 is CASSPDRGYTDTQYF. The CDR3 DNA is TGTGCCAGCAGTCCGGACAGGGGCTACACAGATACGCAGTATTTT.

This chain links TRBV29-1 with TRBJ2-7; tentative D call: TRBD1 (6 bases). Trimming stripped 4 bases from V and 0 bases from J, with 13 bases between. The germline V gene encodes CDR1 SQVTM and CDR2 ANQGSEA. The CDR3 consists of 14 residues. CDR3 in amino acids: CSVAGQGISYEQYF. CDR3 sequence (DNA): TGCAGCGTTGCGGGTCAGGGGATCTCCTACGAGCAGTACTTC.